This is a list of T cell receptor beta chains from one sample in a study of graft-versus-host responses after intestinal transplantation. The table came from immunoSEQ multiplex PCR; TCRdb's copy has only in-frame clones and leaves some out. The sample gives 84,000 or so clones, approximately 78% of which show up once; more than 0.8% is in the top ten. For these TCRs, the target antigens are not known. Source: unstimulated CD4+ T cells sorted from spleen or lymph node cells, taken before intestinal transplant. All receptors come from a human donor who received an intestinal transplant. Each CDR3 is given with its conserved first and last residue. The order of the fields is V gene, J gene, D gene, clone size, CDR3 length, CDR3 DNA, CDR3 protein. D genes are given only for firm matches. Expanded clones get a size class; other rows say once, few or many, or leave the size out.

V gene: TRBV6-7
J gene: TRBJ2-1
D gene: TRBD2
clone size: .
CDR3 length: 14
CDR3 DNA: TGTGCCAGCAGGCTAGCGGGGACTCCCAATGAGCAGTTCTTC
CDR3 protein: CASRLAGTPNEQFF

V gene: TRBV5-1
J gene: TRBJ2-7
D gene: TRBD2
clone size: few
CDR3 length: 15
CDR3 DNA: TGCGCCAGCAGGGCGGTATTGGGGGGGAACTACGAGCAGTACTTC
CDR3 protein: CASRAVLGGNYEQYF

V gene: TRBV28
J gene: TRBJ2-3
D gene: TRBD2
clone size: .
CDR3 length: 15
CDR3 DNA: TGTGCCAGCAGTTTATCTAGCGGGAGTACAGATACGCAGTATTTT
CDR3 protein: CASSLSSGSTDTQYF

V gene: TRBV7-3
J gene: TRBJ2-1
D gene: TRBD2
clone size: .
CDR3 length: 15
CDR3 DNA: TGTGCCAGCAGCTCTAGCGGGAGGGCCTTCGATGAGCAGTTCTTC
CDR3 protein: CASSSSGRAFDEQFF

V gene: TRBV7-8
J gene: TRBJ2-7
D gene: .
clone size: .
CDR3 length: 15
CDR3 DNA: TGTGCCAGCAGCGGGAGACGGGTGCCGGGAGTCGAGCAGTACTTC
CDR3 protein: CASSGRRVPGVEQYF

V gene: TRBV7-2
J gene: TRBJ2-1
D gene: .
clone size: .
CDR3 length: 17
CDR3 DNA: TGTGCCAGCAGCTTAAGACCCACTAGCTTTACCTACAATGAGCAGTTCTTC
CDR3 protein: CASSLRPTSFTYNEQFF

V gene: TRBV29-1
J gene: TRBJ2-5
D gene: TRBD2
clone size: .
CDR3 length: 14
CDR3 DNA: TGCAGCGTTGCGGCTAGCGGGGGGGCCGGGACCCAGTACTTC
CDR3 protein: CSVAASGGAGTQYF

V gene: TRBV29-1
J gene: TRBJ2-1
D gene: .
clone size: .
CDR3 length: 12
CDR3 DNA: TGCAGCGTCGCCAACCTATACAATGAGCAGTTCTTC
CDR3 protein: CSVANLYNEQFF

V gene: TRBV21-1
J gene: TRBJ2-1
D gene: .
clone size: .
CDR3 length: 13
CDR3 DNA: TGTGCCAGCAGCAAGGGACAGGAAAATGAGCAGTTCTTC
CDR3 protein: CASSKGQENEQFF

V gene: TRBV14
J gene: TRBJ1-3
D gene: .
clone size: .
CDR3 length: 15
CDR3 DNA: TGTGCCAGCAGCCAAGCGATTACGGGGGGAAACACCATATATTTT
CDR3 protein: CASSQAITGGNTIYF

V gene: TRBV6-5
J gene: TRBJ1-1
D gene: .
clone size: .
CDR3 length: 8
CDR3 DNA: TGTGCCAGGACTATGACTTTCTTT
CDR3 protein: CARTMTFF

V gene: TRBV7-9
J gene: TRBJ2-4
D gene: .
clone size: few
CDR3 length: 13
CDR3 DNA: TGTGCCAGCAGCCCCAGAGGGAGGAACATTCAGTACTTC
CDR3 protein: CASSPRGRNIQYF

V gene: TRBV5-1
J gene: TRBJ1-2
D gene: TRBD1
clone size: once
CDR3 length: 14
CDR3 DNA: TGCGCCAGCAGCAAGAGGACAGGGCAGGATGGCTACACCTTC
CDR3 protein: CASSKRTGQDGYTF

V gene: TRBV18
J gene: TRBJ2-7
D gene: .
clone size: .
CDR3 length: 11
CDR3 DNA: TGTGCCAGCTCAACAGGGGAGGCTCCAATCTTC
CDR3 protein: CASSTGEAPIF

V gene: TRBV5-4
J gene: TRBJ1-4
D gene: .
clone size: .
CDR3 length: 15
CDR3 DNA: TGTGCCAGCAGCTTGTTTCAGGGTTCCGGTGAAAAACTGTTTTTT
CDR3 protein: CASSLFQGSGEKLFF

V gene: TRBV5-4
J gene: TRBJ2-3
D gene: .
clone size: .
CDR3 length: 14
CDR3 DNA: TGTGCCAGCAGCTCTCCTCAGGGGGGAGATACGCAGTATTTT
CDR3 protein: CASSSPQGGDTQYF

V gene: TRBV4-2
J gene: TRBJ2-7
D gene: TRBD2
clone size: .
CDR3 length: 15
CDR3 DNA: TGTGCCAGCAGATTGAGACTAGCGGGAGGTCACGAGCAGTACTTC
CDR3 protein: CASRLRLAGGHEQYF

V gene: TRBV19
J gene: TRBJ2-5
D gene: .
clone size: .
CDR3 length: 11
CDR3 DNA: TGTGCCAGTAGTAACGGGGAGACCCAGTACTTC
CDR3 protein: CASSNGETQYF

V gene: TRBV5-1
J gene: TRBJ1-3
D gene: .
clone size: .
CDR3 length: 14
CDR3 DNA: TGCGCCAGCAGCTTGCAGGGTACTGGAAACACCATATATTTT
CDR3 protein: CASSLQGTGNTIYF

V gene: TRBV6-1
J gene: TRBJ1-1
D gene: TRBD1
clone size: once
CDR3 length: 14
CDR3 DNA: TGTGCCAGCAGTCGGTACAGGGGACGGGCTGAAGCTTTCTTT
CDR3 protein: CASSRYRGRAEAFF

V gene: TRBV28
J gene: TRBJ1-6
D gene: TRBD1
clone size: .
CDR3 length: 20
CDR3 DNA: TGTGCCAGCAGGGCAGAATGGGGGGACAGGTTGAGCTCCTATAATTCACCCCTCCACTTT
CDR3 protein: CASRAEWGDRLSSYNSPLHF

V gene: TRBV5-6
J gene: TRBJ1-3
D gene: TRBD1
clone size: .
CDR3 length: 15
CDR3 DNA: TGTGCCAGCAGCTTTCAGGGGGGCACTGGAAACACCATATATTTT
CDR3 protein: CASSFQGGTGNTIYF

V gene: TRBV20-1
J gene: TRBJ1-2
D gene: .
clone size: .
CDR3 length: 11
CDR3 DNA: TGCAGTGCTAGTGCGGCGGTTGGCTACACCTTC
CDR3 protein: CSASAAVGYTF

V gene: TRBV15
J gene: TRBJ2-3
D gene: .
clone size: .
CDR3 length: 14
CDR3 DNA: TGTGCCACCAGCAGGTTGTCCGGGGGAGATACGCAGTATTTT
CDR3 protein: CATSRLSGGDTQYF

V gene: TRBV10-1
J gene: TRBJ1-1
D gene: TRBD1
clone size: .
CDR3 length: 14
CDR3 DNA: TGCGCCAGCAGTTCGGACAGGGCTCTGTTAGAAGCTTTCTTT
CDR3 protein: CASSSDRALLEAFF

V gene: TRBV6-6
J gene: TRBJ2-1
D gene: TRBD2
clone size: once
CDR3 length: 13
CDR3 DNA: TGTGCCAGCAGTTACAAGCGGGAGAATGAGCAGTTCTTC
CDR3 protein: CASSYKRENEQFF

V gene: TRBV10-3
J gene: TRBJ1-1
D gene: .
clone size: .
CDR3 length: 14
CDR3 DNA: TGTGCCATCACTTCGGACAAGGAGGGAACTGAAGCTTTCTTT
CDR3 protein: CAITSDKEGTEAFF

V gene: TRBV19
J gene: TRBJ2-6
D gene: .
clone size: few
CDR3 length: 15
CDR3 DNA: TGTGCCAGTAGTTTCAGTCCCTCTGGGGCCAACGTCCTGACTTTC
CDR3 protein: CASSFSPSGANVLTF

V gene: TRBV7-2
J gene: TRBJ1-1
D gene: .
clone size: many
CDR3 length: 14
CDR3 DNA: TGTGCCAGCAGCTTAGCGGTCGGGTTGGGTGAAGCTTTCTTT
CDR3 protein: CASSLAVGLGEAFF

V gene: TRBV7-2
J gene: TRBJ2-7
D gene: .
clone size: .
CDR3 length: 12
CDR3 DNA: TGTGCCAGCAGTATACAGGGATACGAGCAGTACTTC
CDR3 protein: CASSIQGYEQYF

V gene: TRBV2
J gene: TRBJ2-6
D gene: TRBD1
clone size: .
CDR3 length: 15
CDR3 DNA: TGTGCCAGCAGTTCCACAGGGGCTGGGGCCAACGTCCTGACTTTC
CDR3 protein: CASSSTGAGANVLTF

V gene: TRBV5-1
J gene: TRBJ2-5
D gene: .
clone size: .
CDR3 length: 16
CDR3 DNA: TGCGCCAGCAGCTTGGGCCCGGGGGGCGCGAGGGAGACCCAGTACTTC
CDR3 protein: CASSLGPGGARETQYF

V gene: TRBV28
J gene: TRBJ2-7
D gene: .
clone size: .
CDR3 length: 14
CDR3 DNA: TGTGCCAGCAGTTCTCCGGGTCGCACCTACGAGCAGTACTTC
CDR3 protein: CASSSPGRTYEQYF

V gene: TRBV2
J gene: TRBJ2-5
D gene: .
clone size: .
CDR3 length: 15
CDR3 DNA: TGTGCCAGCAGTAAAGACGGAGCCCCTCCCGAGACCCAGTACTTC
CDR3 protein: CASSKDGAPPETQYF

V gene: TRBV30
J gene: TRBJ2-3
D gene: TRBD2
clone size: few
CDR3 length: 13
CDR3 DNA: TGTGCCTGGTTAGCGGGGGCCACAGATACGCAGTATTTT
CDR3 protein: CAWLAGATDTQYF

V gene: TRBV2
J gene: TRBJ2-3
D gene: TRBD2
clone size: .
CDR3 length: 14
CDR3 DNA: TGTGCCAGCCGCCGGGGGGGCCTCACAGATACGCAGTATTTT
CDR3 protein: CASRRGGLTDTQYF

V gene: TRBV6-1
J gene: TRBJ1-5
D gene: .
clone size: few
CDR3 length: 15
CDR3 DNA: TGTGCCAGCAATGGTGCGCAGGGGAGCAATCAGCCCCAGCATTTT
CDR3 protein: CASNGAQGSNQPQHF

V gene: TRBV18
J gene: TRBJ1-2
D gene: .
clone size: once
CDR3 length: 15
CDR3 DNA: TGTGCCAGCTCACCTCCTCCAGGGGAAAACTATGGCTACACCTTC
CDR3 protein: CASSPPPGENYGYTF

V gene: TRBV23-1
J gene: TRBJ2-7
D gene: .
clone size: .
CDR3 length: 20
CDR3 DNA: TGCGCCAGCAGTCAATCGGGACAGGCTTGGCGGGAGAAGGAGCGGGCCGAGCAGTACTTC
CDR3 protein: CASSQSGQAWREKERAEQYF

V gene: TRBV5-1
J gene: TRBJ1-4
D gene: TRBD1
clone size: .
CDR3 length: 16
CDR3 DNA: TGCGCCAGCACTCAGGGGGCCAGCTCAACTAATGAAAAACTGTTTTTT
CDR3 protein: CASTQGASSTNEKLFF

V gene: TRBV6-6
J gene: TRBJ1-1
D gene: TRBD1
clone size: once
CDR3 length: 13
CDR3 DNA: TGTGCCAGCAGCCAACAGGGGGGGACTGAAGCTTTCTTT
CDR3 protein: CASSQQGGTEAFF

V gene: TRBV2
J gene: TRBJ1-5
D gene: .
clone size: .
CDR3 length: 14
CDR3 DNA: TGTGCCAGCAGTGCCCAGGGGAGGGATCAGCCCCAGCATTTT
CDR3 protein: CASSAQGRDQPQHF

V gene: TRBV11-2
J gene: TRBJ2-7
D gene: TRBD2
clone size: .
CDR3 length: 16
CDR3 DNA: TGTGCCAGCAGTCCCATCCGCGGGAGAGGTGGCTACGAGCAGTACTTC
CDR3 protein: CASSPIRGRGGYEQYF

V gene: TRBV4-2
J gene: TRBJ2-7
D gene: TRBD2
clone size: .
CDR3 length: 15
CDR3 DNA: TGTGCCAGCAGCCCCGAACTAGCGGGAGAAAGGGAGCAGTACTTC
CDR3 protein: CASSPELAGEREQYF

V gene: TRBV25-1
J gene: TRBJ2-3
D gene: .
clone size: .
CDR3 length: 16
CDR3 DNA: TGTGCCAGCAGTGAATATCAGGGGTCCGGCACAGATACGCAGTATTTT
CDR3 protein: CASSEYQGSGTDTQYF

V gene: TRBV28
J gene: TRBJ2-3
D gene: TRBD2
clone size: .
CDR3 length: 13
CDR3 DNA: TGTGCCAGCAGTTTAGATCGGGGGGGAACGCAGTATTTT
CDR3 protein: CASSLDRGGTQYF

V gene: TRBV7-3
J gene: TRBJ2-1
D gene: TRBD2
clone size: .
CDR3 length: 14
CDR3 DNA: TGTGCCAGCGGCCGGGGGGTGGGTTACAATGAGCAGTTCTTC
CDR3 protein: CASGRGVGYNEQFF